This paragraph covers one TCR beta chain sequence. Its antigen is currently unknown. Data came from immunoSEQ multiplex PCR; TCRdb stores just in-frame clones and leaves some out. The table lists some 150,000 clones, about 87% of them singletons, with roughly 2% in the top ten. V was clipped by 6 bases and J by 2 bases; unmatched bases: 3. Germline V lookup: CDR1 SNHLY, CDR2 FYNNEI. This CDR3 is built from 13 residues. The sample is drawn from a study of T cell responses to AZD1222 COVID-19 vaccine. Study overall: Pooled samples include second doses given at about 4 or 12 weeks.

Regarding the study as a whole: Repertoires were collected only later (after the peak T cell response had occurred). Variant regions that are unmutated are reportedly the target of nearly half of spike-specific TCRs. Among AZD1222 vaccinees, only 6 or 7 were seropositive at baseline.

This chain joins TRBV2 and TRBJ1-2, with 7 bases fitting TRBD1. This receptor was identified in an adult in good health. The sample consisted of peripheral blood, taken on day 0 of AZD1222 vaccination. The CDR3 nucleotides read TGTGCCAGCAGACCGACAGGGAACTATGGCTACACCTTC. Translation: CASRPTGNYGYTF.